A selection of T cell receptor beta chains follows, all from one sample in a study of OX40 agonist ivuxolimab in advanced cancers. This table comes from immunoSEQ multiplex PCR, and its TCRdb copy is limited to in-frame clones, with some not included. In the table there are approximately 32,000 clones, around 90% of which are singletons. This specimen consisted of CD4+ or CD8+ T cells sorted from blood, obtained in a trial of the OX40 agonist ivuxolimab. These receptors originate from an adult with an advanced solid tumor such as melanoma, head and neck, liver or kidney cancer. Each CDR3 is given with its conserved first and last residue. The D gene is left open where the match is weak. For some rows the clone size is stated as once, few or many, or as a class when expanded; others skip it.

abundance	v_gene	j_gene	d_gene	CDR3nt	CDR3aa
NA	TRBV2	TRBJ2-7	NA	TGTGCCAGCAGTGAAGGTCGCAGGGGAAACGAGCAGTACTTC	CASSEGRRGNEQYF
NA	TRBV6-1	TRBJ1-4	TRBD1	TGTACCAGCAGTGAATTCGAGGGACAGGGATACGAAAAACTGTTTTTT	CTSSEFEGQGYEKLFF
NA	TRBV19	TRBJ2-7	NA	TGTGCCAGTAATCCTGGGGGGGCCGTGTGGTACTTC	CASNPGGAVWYF
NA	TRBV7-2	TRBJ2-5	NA	TGTGCCAGCAGCTTAGCGGTAGTGGGAGAGACCCAGTACTTC	CASSLAVVGETQYF
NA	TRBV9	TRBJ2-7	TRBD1	TGTGCCAGCAGTGGAGGACAGGGTCCCCACGAGCAGTACTTC	CASSGGQGPHEQYF
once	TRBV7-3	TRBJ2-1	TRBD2	TGTGCCAGCAGCCGTAGCGGGAGCCCCTACAATGAGCAGTTCTTC	CASSRSGSPYNEQFF
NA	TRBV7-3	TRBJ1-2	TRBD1	TGTGCCAGCAGCCCGGACAGGGGGCAAGGCTACACCTTC	CASSPDRGQGYTF
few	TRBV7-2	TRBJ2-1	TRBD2	TGTGCCGCCGGTCTAGCGGGAAACAATGAGCAGTTCTTC	CAAGLAGNNEQFF
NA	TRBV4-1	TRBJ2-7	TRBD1	TGCGCCAGCAGCCAAGCAAATTTCCTGGGGACAGGGTCTTACGAGCAGTACTTC	CASSQANFLGTGSYEQYF
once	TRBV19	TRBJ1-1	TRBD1	TGTGCCAGTAGTATTAACCCACCAGACAGGGTGGCAGCTTTCTTT	CASSINPPDRVAAFF
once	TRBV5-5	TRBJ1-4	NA	TGTGCCAGCAGCTTGGAGGTGGGTCAGACGAAAGAAAAACTGTTTTTT	CASSLEVGQTKEKLFF
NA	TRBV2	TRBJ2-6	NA	TGTGCCACAGGAAAAGTACGGGGTACCCTCCCAGTCTCTTCGGGGGCCAACGTCCTGACTTTC	CATGKVRGTLPVSSGANVLTF
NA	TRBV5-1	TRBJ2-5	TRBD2	TGCGCCAGCAGCTTAAATGGACCTCAAACGGGGGGAACGGGGACCCAGTACTTC	CASSLNGPQTGGTGTQYF
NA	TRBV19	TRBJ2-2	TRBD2	TGTGCCAGTAGTATAGTAGCGGGAGGCTCGGGGACCGGGGAGCTGTTTTTT	CASSIVAGGSGTGELFF
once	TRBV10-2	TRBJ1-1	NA	TGCGCCAGCAGTTCTAGGGGGTTGGTTAGGGCGTCAGTGGACACTGAAGCTTTCTTT	CASSSRGLVRASVDTEAFF
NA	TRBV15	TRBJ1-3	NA	TGTGCCACCAGCACGGGGACGACTGGAAACACCATATATTTT	CATSTGTTGNTIYF
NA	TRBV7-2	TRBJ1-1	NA	TGTGCCAGCCGTCTAAGAAGCCCCCCTTCTGAAGCTTTCTTT	CASRLRSPPSEAFF
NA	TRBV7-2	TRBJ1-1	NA	TGTGCCAGCAGCTTGGGTGGGACATCCCCGAGGTCGGCTTTCTTT	CASSLGGTSPRSAFF
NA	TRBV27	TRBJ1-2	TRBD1	TGTGCCAGCAGTTCCCAGGGACAGCCTTACTATGGCTACACCTTC	CASSSQGQPYYGYTF
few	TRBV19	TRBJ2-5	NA	TGTGCCAGTAGTATCATCGATCAAGAGACCCAGTACTTC	CASSIIDQETQYF
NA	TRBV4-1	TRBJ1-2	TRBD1	TGCGCCAGCAGCCAAGGCGCAGGGGGATATGGCTACACCTTC	CASSQGAGGYGYTF
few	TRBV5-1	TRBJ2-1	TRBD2	TGCGCCAGCAATTCGTTGGCGGGAGGGAAAAAGCAGTTCTTC	CASNSLAGGKKQFF